This TCR beta chain was retrieved from a study of T cells in Graves' hyperthyroidism and ophthalmopathy. V dropped 0 bases and J dropped 5 bases, with 12 bases sitting between them. The germline V gene has CDR1 SGHRS and CDR2 YFSETQ. The CDR3 length is 14 residues. The sample holds many counts of this clonotype. The TCR beta CDR3 regions underwent amplification using RNA transcripts as the source. Initially, a first-round RT-PCR of the TCR CDR3 employed the HTBI primer set. TCRdb recomputed calls from the multiplex PCR reads with MiXCR, one row per CDR3 protein. The data contain approximately 480,000 distinct CDR3 sequences, around 21% of them singletons.

Sequences were obtained from blood. J is TRBJ2-7 and V is TRBV5-1; the D gene is possibly TRBD2 (5 bases). This sequence was found in a man between 18 and 35 years old with Graves' hyperthyroidism. The CDR3 spells CASSLAWGADEQYF. In nucleotides, the CDR3 is TGCGCCAGCAGCTTGGCGTGGGGAGCGGACGAGCAGTACTTC.